Described below is a single T cell receptor (beta chain) sequence and its context. This sample is drawn from a study of blood T cell repertoires in COVID-19. This CDR3 spans 14 amino acids. V lost 6 bases and J lost 7, with 15 bases in between. CDR1 is MNHEY, CDR2 SMNVEV, per germline (reference sequence). Donors in Cohort 3 counted as recovered after two negative PCRs, clearance, or symptom resolution. Assay used: immunoSEQ multiplex PCR; TCRdb lists only in-frame clones, some missing. The sample holds about 180,000 clones, roughly nine tenths seen once. The TCR comes from a woman in her forties or fifties who had recovered from COVID-19. Source material: PBMCs or T cells enriched from blood (not recorded which). V is TRBV27 and J is TRBJ2-2, with TRBD1 as a possible D gene (6 bases). The CDR3 is CASRTVDRVGELFF. The CDR3 nucleotides are TGTGCCAGCAGGACAGTGGACAGAGTCGGGGAGCTGTTTTTT.